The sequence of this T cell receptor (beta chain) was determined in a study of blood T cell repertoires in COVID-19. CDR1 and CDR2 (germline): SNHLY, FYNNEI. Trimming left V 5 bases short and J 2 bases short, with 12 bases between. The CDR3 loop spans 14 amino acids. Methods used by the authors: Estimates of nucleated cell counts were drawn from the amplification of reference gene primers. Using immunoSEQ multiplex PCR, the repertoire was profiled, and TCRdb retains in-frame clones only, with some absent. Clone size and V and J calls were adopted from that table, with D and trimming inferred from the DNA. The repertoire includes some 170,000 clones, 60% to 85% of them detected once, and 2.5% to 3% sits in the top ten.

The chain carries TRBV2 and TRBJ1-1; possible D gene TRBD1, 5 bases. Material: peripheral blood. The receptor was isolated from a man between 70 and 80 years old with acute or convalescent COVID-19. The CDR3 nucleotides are TGTGCCAGCAGTTCTACAGGCGTAAACACTGAAGCTTTCTTT. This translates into CASSSTGVNTEAFF.